The next 2 T cell receptor beta chains were all read from a single sample in a study of memory CD4+ T cells and cytomegalovirus serostatus. Single viable CD3+CD4+CD8-CD45RO+ cells were sorted as the memory CD4+ T cells. Here immunoSEQ multiplex PCR was the method, and the copy in TCRdb shows in-frame clones only, minus some. Here the sample spans some 66,000 clones, approximately 80% being singletons. The sample taken for sequencing was memory CD4+ T cells from blood. The receptors derive from an adult in good health and CMV-seropositive.

The genes are TRBV4-1 and TRBJ1-2, with a possible D match to TRBD1 (5 bases). Per the germline V gene, CDR1 is MGHRA and CDR2 is YSYEKL. This CDR3 region has 14 residues. V dropped 1 base and J dropped 3 bases, with 9 bases sitting between them. The CDR3 sequence: CASSQGWGDYGYTF. The CDR3, as DNA: TGCGCCAGCAGCCAAGGGTGGGGGGACTATGGCTACACCTTC.

The J gene is TRBJ2-7, the V gene TRBV7-8; D perhaps matches TRBD1 (6 bases). The CDR3 runs 15 residues. V was shortened by 1 base and J by 3 bases, with 13 bases between the two germline ends. Germline V CDR1 and CDR2: SGHVS, FQNEAQ. CDR3 coding DNA: TGTGCCAGCAGCTTAGAATTGAACAGGGACTACGAGCAGTACTTC. This codes for CASSLELNRDYEQYF.